The next 28 T cell receptor beta chains were all read from a single sample in a study of early T cells in non-severe SARS-CoV-2 infection. Each CDR3 protein is one row after TCRdb ran MiXCR on the 5' RACE reads. The repertoire holds tens of thousands of distinct CDR3 sequences, with more than 8% as singletons. The source material was whole blood. These receptors originate from an adult who was a healthcare worker with PCR-confirmed SARS-CoV-2 infection or an uninfected control (not recorded which).

The chain is built from TRBV7-9 and TRBJ1-1, with unresolved D. V dropped 0 bases and J dropped 8 bases, with 13 bases sitting between them. The CDR3 consists of 14 residues. Germline V CDR1 and CDR2: SEHNR, FQNEAQ (reference sequence). CDR3 loop: CASSLAGNLGEAFF. The CDR3 bases are TGTGCCAGCAGCTTAGCAGGTAATTTGGGCGAAGCTTTCTTT.

The sample holds a few counts of this clonotype. The chain couples TRBV10-3 to TRBJ1-2; 9 bases match TRBD1. The CDR3 is made up of 14 amino acids. Germline loops: CDR1 ENHRY, CDR2 SYGVKD. J gave up 4 bases and V 10 bases, and 10 bases lay outside the gene matches. The CDR3 spells CATMGQGSGYGYTF. As DNA, the CDR3 is TGTGCCACGATGGGACAGGGCTCTGGCTATGGCTACACCTTC.

In regard to this clonotype: One base away lies a much larger clone, so this may be a sequencing read error. The rearrangement links TRBV25-1 to TRBJ2-2; TRBD1 is a possible D gene (6 bases). CDR1 is MGHDK, CDR2 SYGVNS, per germline. V shed 5 bases and J shed 6 bases, with 13 bases lying between them. The CDR3 is 14 residues long. The CDR3 DNA sequence: TGTGCCAGCAGTCCGCACAGGGAACCCGGGGAGCTGTTTTTT. Amino acid sequence: CASSPHREPGELFF.

The rearrangement links TRBV28 to TRBJ2-1; D might be TRBD2 (6 bases). Germline lookup yields CDR1 MDHEN and CDR2 SYDVKM. Trimming took off 8 bases at V and 2 bases at J, with 13 bases between the two ends. This CDR3 region has 14 residues. The CDR3 reads CASLPRETYNEQFF. DNA of the CDR3: TGTGCCAGCCTCCCCCGGGAGACCTACAATGAGCAGTTCTTC.

In this sample, this clonotype turned up many times. V and J are TRBV7-9 and TRBJ1-1; D unresolved. Trimming removed 2 bases at V and 1 base at J, with 5 bases between. This CDR3 region has 13 residues. Germline CDR1 and CDR2: SEHNR and FQNEAQ (reference sequence). The CDR3 nucleotides are TGTGCCAGCAGCTTAATACAGAACACTGAAGCTTTCTTT. Translation: CASSLIQNTEAFF.

The V gene is TRBV6-5, the J gene TRBJ1-2; D gene ambiguous. CDR1 is MNHEY and CDR2 is SVGAGI in the germline V gene. Deletions cut 4 bases from V and 6 bases from J, with 12 bases between. CDR3 length: 13 amino acids. For the CDR3, the DNA is TGTGCCAGCAGTTTAGGGAGGAGGGATGGCTACACCTTC. Translation gives CASSLGRRDGYTF.

This clonotype was seen repeatedly, ten times or more. This chain links TRBV18 with TRBJ2-5; the D gene is possibly TRBD2 (5 bases). Trimming stripped 3 bases from V and 7 bases from J, with 12 bases between. CDR1 is KGHSH, CDR2 LQKENI, per germline. The CDR3 extends over 13 amino acids. CDR3: CASSPDEGATQYF. The CDR3 region has the DNA TGTGCCAGCTCACCGGACGAGGGCGCGACCCAGTACTTC.

The CDR3 reads CSSGTGAETQYF. DNA for the CDR3: TGCAGCTCGGGGACTGGGGCAGAGACCCAGTACTTC. The V gene is TRBV29-1, the J gene TRBJ2-5; D is perhaps TRBD2 (6 bases). Trimming removed 8 bases from V and 4 bases from J, with 14 bases in between. The CDR3 covers 12 residues. CDR1 and CDR2 from the germline V gene are SQVTM and ANQGSEA.

V gene TRBV14 combines with J gene TRBJ2-7; 11 positions agree with TRBD2. The CDR3 runs 15 residues. CDR1 and CDR2 (germline): SGHDN, FVKESK. The V and J ends lost 5 bases and 0 bases, in that order; junction bases with no gene match: 3. The CDR3 protein is CASSMGLAVSYEQYF. The DNA of the CDR3 is TGTGCCAGCAGCATGGGACTAGCGGTCTCCTACGAGCAGTACTTC.

This chain uses TRBV9 with TRBJ2-1; 8 bases map to TRBD1. This CDR3 contains 14 residues. The junction had 0 bases not matched to a gene; V was cut back by 0 bases and J by 4 bases. Looked up from germline, CDR1 is SGDLS and CDR2 is YYNGEE. CDR3 region: CASSVGTGYNEQFF. CDR3 DNA sequence: TGTGCCAGCAGCGTAGGGACAGGGTACAATGAGCAGTTCTTC. The full variable domain, rest sourced from reference TRBV9 and TRBJ2-1, is DSGVTQTPKHLITATGQRVTLRCSPRSGDLSVYWYQQSLDQGLQFLIQYYNGEERAKGNILERFSAQQFPDLHSELNLSSLELGDSALYFCASSVGTGYNEQFFGPGTRLTVL.

At least ten counts were recorded for this clonotype. The V call is TRBV2, the J call TRBJ1-1; perhaps TRBD1 as D (6 bases). CDR3 size: 18 residues. V was trimmed by 4 bases and J by 5 bases, leaving 26 bases between them. Germline-derived CDR1 and CDR2 are SNHLY and FYNNEI. DNA for the CDR3: TGTGCCAGCAGTGCAGGGGCCGGAAGAATGAGGGCGTGGACTGAAGCTTTCTTT. Amino acid sequence: CASSAGAGRMRAWTEAFF.

The V call is TRBV9, the J call TRBJ1-1; D call uncertain. This CDR3 is built from 13 residues. V was trimmed by 0 bases and J by 2 bases, leaving 5 bases between them. CDR1 and CDR2 from the germline V gene are SGDLS and YYNGEE. This CDR3 is CASSVVLNTEAFF. CDR3 coding DNA: TGTGCCAGCAGCGTAGTGTTAAACACTGAAGCTTTCTTT.

V and J are TRBV29-1 and TRBJ2-7; D unresolved. V was cut by 0 bases and J by 7 bases, with 10 bases left in between. The CDR3 covers 12 residues. Germline V CDR1 and CDR2: SQVTM, ANQGSEA. The CDR3 region has the DNA TGCAGCGTTGAAGACTCCAGGCGGGAGCAGTACTTC. Translating gives CSVEDSRREQYF.

At least ten counts were recorded for this clonotype. The J gene is TRBJ2-1, the V gene TRBV19; no clear D gene. The germline CDR1 and CDR2 sequences are LNHDA and SQIVND (reference sequence). Deletions cut 1 base from V and 2 bases from J, with 12 bases between. The CDR3 contains 16 residues. The CDR3 here is CASSIGEIGAYNEQFF. CDR3 bases: TGTGCCAGTAGTATAGGGGAAATTGGAGCCTACAATGAGCAGTTCTTC.

This clonotype occurred many times. The chain links TRBV6-5 to TRBJ1-1, with D possibly being TRBD1 (5 bases). Germline lookup yields CDR1 MNHEY and CDR2 SVGAGI. Between the trimmed V and J ends, which lost 10 bases and 7 bases, there was a span of 13 bases. The CDR3 length is 11 residues. In DNA, the CDR3 is TGTGCCACCAATTTGAGGGGTGAAGCTTTCTTT. Protein product: CATNLRGEAFF.

This clonotype was observed at least ten times. The chain links TRBV12-3 or TRBV12-4 to TRBJ1-6; the match to TRBD1 covers 7 bases. This CDR3 is 14 amino acids long. J gave up 3 bases and V 6 bases, and 2 bases lay outside the gene matches. In DNA, the CDR3 is TGTGCCAGCAGCAGGGGGATCTATAATTCACCCCTCCACTTT. Translating it yields CASSRGIYNSPLHF.

The chain uses TRBV7-8 and TRBJ2-3; no firm D call. This CDR3 contains 14 residues. Germline V gives CDR1 SGHVS, CDR2 FQNEAQ. V lost 3 bases to trimming and J lost 2 bases, with 9 bases between them. The CDR3 nucleotides are TGTGCCAGCAGCTTTACGGATTACACAGATACGCAGTATTTT. Its translation: CASSFTDYTDTQYF.

This clonotype turned up a few times. The V and J genes are TRBV29-1 and TRBJ2-5; possibly TRBD1 or TRBD2 for D (5 bases each). The germline V gene encodes CDR1 SQVTM and CDR2 ANQGSEA. The CDR3 is 13 residues long. The CDR3 DNA is TGCAGTGACTCCCGGGGACGGGAAGAGACCCAGTACTTC. It specifies CSDSRGREETQYF.

Written as DNA, the CDR3 is TGTGCCAGCGGGCCGGGATCGAGCTCCTACAATGAGCAGTTCTTC. The encoded protein is CASGPGSSSYNEQFF. The V gene is TRBV7-2, the J gene TRBJ2-1; a possible D gene is TRBD2 (5 bases). This CDR3 comprises 15 residues. Germline loops: CDR1 SGHTA, CDR2 FQGNSA. V dropped 8 bases and J dropped 0 bases, with 14 bases sitting between them.

V gene TRBV7-2 combines with J gene TRBJ2-7; TRBD1 agrees at 7 bases. Germline-derived CDR1 and CDR2 are SGHTA and FQGNSA. V trimming: 5 bases; J trimming: 2 bases; junction bases outside the gene matches: 3. This CDR3 spans 13 amino acids. The CDR3 region has the DNA TGTGCCAGCAGCACGGACAGGACCTACGAGCAGTACTTC. It translates to CASSTDRTYEQYF.

The genes are TRBV5-4 and TRBJ2-5; 7 positions match TRBD1. V shed 4 bases, J shed 5 bases, and the junction held 5 bases outside the gene matches. Germline V lookup: CDR1 SGHNT, CDR2 YYREEE (reference sequence). This CDR3 has 13 residues. CDR3 coding DNA: TGTGCCAGCAGCGGGACAGCGATGGAGACCCAGTACTTC. This codes for CASSGTAMETQYF.

This clonotype was detected only a few times. V usage is TRBV9 and J usage is TRBJ1-4; weak D call: TRBD1 (5 bases). Deletions cut 0 bases from V and 3 bases from J, with 12 bases between. Germline values: CDR1 SGDLS, CDR2 YYNGEE. The CDR3 covers 16 residues. CDR3 in amino acids: CASSVGPDRSNEKLFF. The CDR3 bases are TGTGCCAGCAGCGTAGGCCCCGACAGATCTAATGAAAAACTGTTTTTT.

In its sample, this clonotype is medium-sized (0.01 to 0.1%). This chain connects TRBV7-2 to TRBJ1-6; D unresolved. CDR3 length equals 14 residues. From germline, CDR1 is SGHTA and CDR2 FQGNSA. V lost 2 bases, J lost 10 bases, and 12 bases lay in between. CDR3: CASSLMGGGSPLHF. DNA for the CDR3: TGTGCCAGCAGCTTAATGGGAGGTGGGTCACCCCTCCACTTT.

This clonotype was observed a handful of times. CDR3 in amino acids: CASSPHGPGTGELFF. The DNA of the CDR3 is TGTGCCAGCAGTCCCCACGGCCCGGGAACCGGGGAGCTGTTTTTT. The chain combines TRBV7-7 with TRBJ2-2; possibly TRBD2 for D (5 bases). Trimming removed 6 bases from V and 5 bases from J, with 16 bases in between. The CDR3 length is 15 residues. The germline V gene encodes CDR1 SSHAT and CDR2 FNYEAQ (reference sequence).

There are many counts of this clonotype. This rearrangement joins TRBV6-1 to TRBJ1-5, with 11 positions matching TRBD1. CDR1 MNHNS and CDR2 SASEGT come from the germline V gene. The V and J ends lost 5 bases and 2 bases, in that order; junction bases with no gene match: 5. The CDR3 spans 16 residues. DNA for the CDR3: TGTGCCAGCAGTCGGGACAGGGGGTCGCGCAATCAGCCCCAGCATTTT. Protein: CASSRDRGSRNQPQHF.

This clonotype has a count of ten or more. The chain is built from TRBV28 and TRBJ1-1; D is possibly TRBD1 (5 bases). Per the germline V gene, CDR1 is MDHEN and CDR2 is SYDVKM. Trimming took off 2 bases at V and 6 bases at J, with 13 bases between the two ends. This CDR3 spans 14 amino acids. The CDR3 is CASSLVGVVAEAFF. CDR3 nucleotides: TGTGCCAGCAGTTTAGTAGGGGTCGTCGCTGAAGCTTTCTTT.

The chain joins TRBV12-3 or TRBV12-4 to TRBJ1-5; D remains ambiguous. The germline V and J ends were trimmed by 0 bases and 5 bases, with 2 bases remaining between them. The CDR3 runs to 12 residues. The CDR3 region is CASSLADQPQHF. DNA of the CDR3: TGTGCCAGCAGTTTAGCGGATCAGCCCCAGCATTTT.

In this sample, this clonotype turned up many times. V gene TRBV6-6 combines with J gene TRBJ2-1; no definite D call. Germline values: CDR1 MNHNY, CDR2 SVGAGI (reference sequence). V was pared by 0 bases and J by 8 bases, with 8 bases between. This CDR3 comprises 13 residues. CDR3 sequence (DNA): TGTGCCAGCAGTTACTCGGGGTTCTATGAGCAGTTCTTC. Its translation is CASSYSGFYEQFF.